This note documents a single T cell receptor beta chain sequence. Participants, about 18 to 95 years old, spanned about two dozen US areas. The data originate from a study of blood T cell repertoires in COVID-19. Study as a whole: Material from acute and convalescent COVID-19 was sourced from the United States, Italy and Spain.

The ends were cut back, 5 bases at V and 0 bases at J, with 8 bases in the middle. Germline loops: CDR1 MNHEY, CDR2 SMNVEV (reference sequence). The CDR3 runs 14 residues. In the original workflow: Counts of nucleated cells, estimated from reference gene primer amplification, were obtained. Assay: immunoSEQ multiplex PCR; the TCRdb copy retains only in-frame clones and omits some. The V and J calls and clone size come from that table; D and trimming were worked out from the DNA. Among around 220,000 clones, 80% were seen once, and the ten largest hold about 7.2%. The sample comprised PBMCs or T cells enriched from blood (not recorded which). V and J are TRBV27 and TRBJ1-5, with no clear D. This TCR derives from a woman aged 40 to 50 with acute COVID-19. CDR3 residues: CASSRRDSNQPQHF. Here the CDR3 DNA reads TGTGCCAGCAGTAGGAGAGATAGCAATCAGCCCCAGCATTTT.